Below, one T cell receptor beta chain is given with its context. Its specificity is unknown. This entry is derived from a study of graft-versus-host responses after intestinal transplantation. Data came from immunoSEQ multiplex PCR; TCRdb stores just in-frame clones and leaves some out. The table lists about 90,000 clones, 80% to 95% of them singletons. Study results and limitations: Across patients carrying graft-donor T cell macrochimerism, allografts held high graft-versus-host to host-versus-graft clonal ratios.

CDR1 is SEHNR, CDR2 FQNEAQ, per germline (reference sequence). The CDR3 is 16 residues long. V was trimmed by 6 bases and J by 3 bases, leaving 20 bases between them. This chain links TRBV7-9 with TRBJ1-1, with a possible D match to TRBD1 (5 bases). Here the sequenced sample was unstimulated CD4+ T cells sorted from spleen or lymph node cells, taken before intestinal transplant. The source is a human donor who received an intestinal transplant. In DNA form, the CDR3 reads TGTGCCAGCAGTATGGGAAAAAACAGGTTCTACACTGAAGCTTTCTTT. Amino acid sequence: CASSMGKNRFYTEAFF.